What follows is one T cell receptor beta chain and its context. Antigen unknown. These data are taken from a study of vaccination effects on CD4 cells after COVID-19. The overall study: Within the ViraFEST assay, antigen-specific CD4+ T cells underwent expansion with viral peptide pools prior to sequencing.

This table comes from immunoSEQ multiplex PCR, and its TCRdb copy is limited to in-frame clones, with some not included. The sample has tens of thousands of clones, 73% seen once; the top ten hold around 2.1%. General study points: Healthy vaccinees showed cross-reactivity with common cold coronaviruses in only 1 of 255 vaccine-induced clones. Clones of infection and vaccine origin contracted markedly late after vaccination.

Once cultured for about 9 days, the cells underwent separation to obtain CD4+ T cells. Vaccination of participants consisted of two doses of either the BNT162b2 or mRNA-1273 vaccine. Half-medium replacement with IL-2 medium occurred on days 3 and 7. The sample was CD4+ T cells from PBMCs cultured without peptide, taken after COVID-19 vaccination. The receptor comes from a human donor who received a COVID-19 vaccine.

This chain's CDR3 is CATSRDSTGTEAFF. For the CDR3, the DNA is TGTGCCACCAGCAGAGATTCGACAGGAACTGAAGCTTTCTTT. The chain combines TRBV15 with TRBJ1-1; the D gene is possibly TRBD1 (6 bases). There are 14 residues in the CDR3. Germline loops: CDR1 LNHNV, CDR2 YYDKDF (reference sequence). V lost 0 bases to trimming and J lost 5 bases, with 10 bases between them.